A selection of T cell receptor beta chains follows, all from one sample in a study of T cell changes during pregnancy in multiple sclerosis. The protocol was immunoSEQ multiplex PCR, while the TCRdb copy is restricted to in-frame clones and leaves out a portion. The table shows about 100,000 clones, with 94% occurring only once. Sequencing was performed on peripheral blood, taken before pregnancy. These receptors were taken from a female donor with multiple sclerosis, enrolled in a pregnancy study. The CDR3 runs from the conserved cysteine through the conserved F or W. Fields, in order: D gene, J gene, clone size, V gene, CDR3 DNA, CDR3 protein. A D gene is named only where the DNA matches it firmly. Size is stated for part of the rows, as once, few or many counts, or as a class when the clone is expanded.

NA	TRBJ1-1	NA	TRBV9	TGTGCCAGCAGCGTAGAAGTGCGGGTTGAAGCTTTCTTT	CASSVEVRVEAFF
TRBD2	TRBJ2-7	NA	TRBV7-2	TGTGCCAGCAGCTCTCGAGCGGGGCTGAGCTCCTACGAGCAGTACTTC	CASSSRAGLSSYEQYF
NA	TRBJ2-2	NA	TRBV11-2	TGTGCCAGCAGCTTAGGTTCTAACACCGGGGAGCTGTTTTTT	CASSLGSNTGELFF
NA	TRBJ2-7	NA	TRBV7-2	TGTGCCAGCAGCTTAGTATCGGGGGACTTCCCCTACGAGCAGTACTTC	CASSLVSGDFPYEQYF
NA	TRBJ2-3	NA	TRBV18	TGTGCCAGCTCAGGCGGAACTAGCACAGATACGCAGTATTTT	CASSGGTSTDTQYF
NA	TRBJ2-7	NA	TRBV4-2	TGTGCCAGCAGCCAAGATTGGGCACAGCCGAGGACTCCCTACGAGCAGTACTTC	CASSQDWAQPRTPYEQYF
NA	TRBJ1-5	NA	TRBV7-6	TGTGCCAGCAGCCAAACAGGGATGCAGCCCCAGCATTTT	CASSQTGMQPQHF
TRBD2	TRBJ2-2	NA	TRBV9	TGTGCCAGCAGCCCCCACCCCCCGCCTAGCGGGAGTTTAGGCGGGGAGCTGTTTTTT	CASSPHPPPSGSLGGELFF
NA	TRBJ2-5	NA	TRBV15	TGTGCCACCAGTCCCGGACAGCCCCTCCAAGAGACCCAGTACTTC	CATSPGQPLQETQYF
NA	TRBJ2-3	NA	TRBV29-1	TGCAGCGTTGCCCCGAGGAATACGCAGTATTTT	CSVAPRNTQYF
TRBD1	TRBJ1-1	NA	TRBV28	TGTGCCAGCCGACAGGGACCGAACACTGAAGCTTTCTTT	CASRQGPNTEAFF
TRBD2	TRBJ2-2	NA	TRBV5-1	TGCGCCAGCAGCAAACTAGCGGCCACGCCCGGGGAGCTGTTTTTT	CASSKLAATPGELFF
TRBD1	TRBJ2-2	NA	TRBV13	TGTGCCAGCAGCTTAGAACCAGGGGGCGCCTTCGCCGGGGAGCTGTTTTTT	CASSLEPGGAFAGELFF
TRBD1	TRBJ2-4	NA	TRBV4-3	TGCGCCAGCAGCCAAGATCCGACAGGGGGGGCCAAAAACATTCAGTACTTC	CASSQDPTGGAKNIQYF
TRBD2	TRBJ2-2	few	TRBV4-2	TGTGCCAGCAGCCAAGCGGTGGGACTAGGTGGTTCGAGCACCGGGGAGCTGTTTTTT	CASSQAVGLGGSSTGELFF
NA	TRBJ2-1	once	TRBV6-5	TGTGCCAGCAGTTACTCGAAGGGAAGAGCGGGCAATGAGCAGTTCTTC	CASSYSKGRAGNEQFF
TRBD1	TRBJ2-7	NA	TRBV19	TGTGCCAGTAGCCGGGACAGAGACTACGAGCAGTACTTC	CASSRDRDYEQYF
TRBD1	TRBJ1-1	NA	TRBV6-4	TGTGCCAGCAGGGAGACAGGGGAGAACACTGAAGCTTTCTTT	CASRETGENTEAFF
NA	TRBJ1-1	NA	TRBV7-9	TGTGCCAGCAGCTCGACGAGTGCAGGTGAAGCTTTCTTT	CASSSTSAGEAFF
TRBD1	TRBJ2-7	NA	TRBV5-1	TGCGCCAGCAGCTGGGAAAGACAGGGGGGTAGCGAGCAGTACTTC	CASSWERQGGSEQYF
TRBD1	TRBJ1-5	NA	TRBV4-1	TGCGCCAGCAGCCAGGTCACAGGGGATAGGCAGCCCCAGCATTTT	CASSQVTGDRQPQHF
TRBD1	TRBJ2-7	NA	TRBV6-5	TGTGCCAGCACCCGGACAGGCTCCTACGAGCAGTACTTC	CASTRTGSYEQYF
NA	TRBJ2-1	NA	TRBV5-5	TGTGCCAGCAGCTTACCTGACAGGTCCAGTGAGCAGTTCTTC	CASSLPDRSSEQFF
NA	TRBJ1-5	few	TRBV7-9	TGTGCCAGCAGCCCCTCCGGTGGCAATCAGCCCCAGCATTTT	CASSPSGGNQPQHF
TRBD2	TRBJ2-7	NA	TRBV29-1	TGCAGCGTTGATGTAGCGGGGTACGAGCAGTACTTC	CSVDVAGYEQYF
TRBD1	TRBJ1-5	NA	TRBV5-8	TGTGCCAGCAGCCGCACAGGGGGCACTCAGCCCCAGCATTTT	CASSRTGGTQPQHF
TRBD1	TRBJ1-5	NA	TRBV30	TGTGCCTGGACGGGACAGGGGTTGGGGCAGCCCCAGCATTTT	CAWTGQGLGQPQHF
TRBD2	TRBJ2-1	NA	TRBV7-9	TGTGCCAGCAGCTTAGATGGTAGCGGGAGGGCCCTCTACAATGAGCAGTTCTTC	CASSLDGSGRALYNEQFF
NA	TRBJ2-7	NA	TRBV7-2	TGTGCCAGCAGCTTAGACTCGACTACCTCTCGGTACGAGCAGTACTTC	CASSLDSTTSRYEQYF
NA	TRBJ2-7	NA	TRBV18	TGTGCCAGCTCACCCCCACGGGGGAGCTACGAGCAGTACTTC	CASSPPRGSYEQYF
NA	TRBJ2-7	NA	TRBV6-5	TGTGCCAGCAGTTACTCGAGGCTAGGATCGGAGCAGTACTTC	CASSYSRLGSEQYF
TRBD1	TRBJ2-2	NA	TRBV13	TGTGCCAACAGACAGGGGGCGAACACCGGGGAGCTGTTTTTT	CANRQGANTGELFF
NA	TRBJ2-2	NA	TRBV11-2	TGTGCCAGCAGCTTAGTTGGTGGGAGTCCAGGAACCGGGGAGCTGTTTTTT	CASSLVGGSPGTGELFF
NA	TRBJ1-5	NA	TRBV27	TGTGCCAGCAGCATAGGGGACAACCATAGCAATCAGCCCCAGCATTTT	CASSIGDNHSNQPQHF
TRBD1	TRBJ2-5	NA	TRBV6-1	TGTGCCAGCAGTGTACCGACAGGGGAAGACCAAGAGACCCAGTACTTC	CASSVPTGEDQETQYF
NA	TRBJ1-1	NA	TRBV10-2	TGCGCCAGCAGTGGAGACTACACTGAAGCTTTCTTT	CASSGDYTEAFF
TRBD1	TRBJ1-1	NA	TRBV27	TGTGCCAGCGGAAAAAGGACAGGCCGGGGGCTTAACACTGAAGCTTTCTTT	CASGKRTGRGLNTEAFF
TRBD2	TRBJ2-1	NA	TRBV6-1	TGTGCCAGCAGTGCCCGTTGGGGGGGTACGCAGGAGCAGTTCTTC	CASSARWGGTQEQFF
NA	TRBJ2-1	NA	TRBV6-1	TGTGCCAGCAGTGAAGCTCGGGTATACAATGAGCAGTTCTTC	CASSEARVYNEQFF
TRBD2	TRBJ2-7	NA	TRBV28	TGTGCCAGCAGACTACTAGCGGGGAGCTCCTACGAGCAGTACTTC	CASRLLAGSSYEQYF
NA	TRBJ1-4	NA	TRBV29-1	TGCAGCGTTGATTGGATTACAGGGAATAATGAAAAACTGTTTTTT	CSVDWITGNNEKLFF
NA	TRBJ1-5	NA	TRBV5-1	TGCGCCAGCAGCTTGGAGGGGAGCAATCAGCCCCAGCATTTT	CASSLEGSNQPQHF
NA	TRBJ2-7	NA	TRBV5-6	TGTGCCAGCAGCGGGGGCCGGGGTAACGAGCAGTACTTC	CASSGGRGNEQYF
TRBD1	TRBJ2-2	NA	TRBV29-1	TGCAGCGTGAGGACAGGGAACACCGGGGAGCTGTTTTTT	CSVRTGNTGELFF
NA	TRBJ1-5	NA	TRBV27	TGTGCCAGCAGTTATATGAGAGGCAATCAGCCCCAGCATTTT	CASSYMRGNQPQHF
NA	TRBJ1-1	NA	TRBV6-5	TGTGCCAGCAGTTACTCCCAGCGGAACACTGAAGCTTTCTTT	CASSYSQRNTEAFF
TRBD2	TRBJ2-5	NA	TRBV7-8	TGTGCCAGCAGCTTTACGGGAGGTCCGGAGACCCAGTACTTC	CASSFTGGPETQYF
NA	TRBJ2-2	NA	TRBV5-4	TGTGCCAGCAGCTTGGTTCTGCAGTTGCCCGGGGAGCTGTTTTTT	CASSLVLQLPGELFF
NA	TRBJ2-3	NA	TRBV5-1	TGCGCCAGCAGTTCTAGCACAGATACGCAGTATTTT	CASSSSTDTQYF
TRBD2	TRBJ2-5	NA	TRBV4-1	TGCGCCAGCAGCCAAATAGGAAGCGGGAGGGACCAAGAGACCCAGTACTTC	CASSQIGSGRDQETQYF
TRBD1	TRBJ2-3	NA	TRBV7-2	TGTGCCAGCAGCTTAACCGGCAGGGGGCTCACAGATACGCAGTATTTT	CASSLTGRGLTDTQYF
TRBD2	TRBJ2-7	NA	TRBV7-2	TGTGCCAGCAGCCAACACCGGGGGGACTACGAGCAGTACTTC	CASSQHRGDYEQYF
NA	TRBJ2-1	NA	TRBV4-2	TGTGCCAGCAGCCAGTTCCGGGGCTACAATGAGCAGTTCTTC	CASSQFRGYNEQFF
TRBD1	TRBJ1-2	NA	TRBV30	TGTGCCTGGAGTTTCACCAGGGGGCGCACCGCTGGCTACACCTTC	CAWSFTRGRTAGYTF
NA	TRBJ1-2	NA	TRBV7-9	TGTGCCAGCAGCTTAATTACGGAGGCGGATGGCTACACCTTC	CASSLITEADGYTF
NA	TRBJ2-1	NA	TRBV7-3	TGTGCCAGCAGCTTAACTACGCCTAGCGCTGGGAGTGAGCAGTTCTTC	CASSLTTPSAGSEQFF